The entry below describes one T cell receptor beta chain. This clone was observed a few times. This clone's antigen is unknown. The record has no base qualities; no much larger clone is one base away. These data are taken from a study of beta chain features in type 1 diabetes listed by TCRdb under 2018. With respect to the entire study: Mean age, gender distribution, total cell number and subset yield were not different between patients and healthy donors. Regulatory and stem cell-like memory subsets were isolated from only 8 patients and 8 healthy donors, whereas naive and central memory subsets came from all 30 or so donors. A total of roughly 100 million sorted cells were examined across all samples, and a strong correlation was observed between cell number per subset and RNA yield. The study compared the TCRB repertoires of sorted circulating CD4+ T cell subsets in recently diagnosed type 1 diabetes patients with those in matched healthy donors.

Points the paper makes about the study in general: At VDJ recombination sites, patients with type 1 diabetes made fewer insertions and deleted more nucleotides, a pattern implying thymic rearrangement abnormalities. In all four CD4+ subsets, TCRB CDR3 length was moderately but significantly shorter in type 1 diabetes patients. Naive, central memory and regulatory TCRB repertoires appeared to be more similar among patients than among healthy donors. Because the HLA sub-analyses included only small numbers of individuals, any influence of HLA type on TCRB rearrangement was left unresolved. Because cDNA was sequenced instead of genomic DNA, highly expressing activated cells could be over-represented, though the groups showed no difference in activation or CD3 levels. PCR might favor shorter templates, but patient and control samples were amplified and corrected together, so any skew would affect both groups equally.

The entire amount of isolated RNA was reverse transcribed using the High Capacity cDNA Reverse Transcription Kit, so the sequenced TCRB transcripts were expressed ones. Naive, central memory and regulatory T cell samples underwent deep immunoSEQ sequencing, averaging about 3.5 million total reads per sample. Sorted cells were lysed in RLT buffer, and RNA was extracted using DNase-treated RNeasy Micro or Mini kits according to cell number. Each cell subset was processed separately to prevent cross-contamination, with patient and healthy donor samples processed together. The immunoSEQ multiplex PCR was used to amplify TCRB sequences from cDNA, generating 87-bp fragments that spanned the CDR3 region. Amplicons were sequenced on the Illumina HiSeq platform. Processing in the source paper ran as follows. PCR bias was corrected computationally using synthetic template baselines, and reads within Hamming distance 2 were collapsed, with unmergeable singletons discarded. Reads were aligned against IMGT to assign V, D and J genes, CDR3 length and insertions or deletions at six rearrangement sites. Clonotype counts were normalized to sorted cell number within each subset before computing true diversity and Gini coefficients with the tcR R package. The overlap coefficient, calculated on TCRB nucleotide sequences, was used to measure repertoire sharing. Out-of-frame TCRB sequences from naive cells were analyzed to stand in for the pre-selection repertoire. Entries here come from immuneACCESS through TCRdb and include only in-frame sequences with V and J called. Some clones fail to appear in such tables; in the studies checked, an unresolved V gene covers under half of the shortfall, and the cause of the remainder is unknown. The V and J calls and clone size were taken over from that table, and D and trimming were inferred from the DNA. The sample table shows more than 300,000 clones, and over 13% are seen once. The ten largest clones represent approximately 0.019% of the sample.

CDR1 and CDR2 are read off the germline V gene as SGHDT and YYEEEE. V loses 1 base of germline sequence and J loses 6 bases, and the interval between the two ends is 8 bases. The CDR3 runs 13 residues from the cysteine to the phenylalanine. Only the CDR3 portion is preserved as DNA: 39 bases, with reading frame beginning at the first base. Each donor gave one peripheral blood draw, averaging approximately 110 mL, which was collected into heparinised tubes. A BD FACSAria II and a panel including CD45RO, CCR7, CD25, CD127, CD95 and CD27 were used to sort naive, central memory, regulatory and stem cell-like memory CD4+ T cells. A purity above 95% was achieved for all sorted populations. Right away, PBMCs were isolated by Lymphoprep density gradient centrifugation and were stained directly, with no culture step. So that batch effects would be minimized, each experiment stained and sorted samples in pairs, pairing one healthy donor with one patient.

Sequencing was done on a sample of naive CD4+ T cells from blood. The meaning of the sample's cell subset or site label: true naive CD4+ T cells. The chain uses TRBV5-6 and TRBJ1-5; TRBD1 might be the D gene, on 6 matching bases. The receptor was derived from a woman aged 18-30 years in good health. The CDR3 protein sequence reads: CASSLQGTQPQHF. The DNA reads TGTGCCAGCAGCTTGCAGGGGACTCAGCCCCAGCATTTT. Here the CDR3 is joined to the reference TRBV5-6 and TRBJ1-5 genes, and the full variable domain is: DAGVTQSPTHLIKTRGQQVTLRCSPKSGHDTVSWYQQALGQGPQFIFQYYEEEERQRGNFPDRFSGHQFPNYSSELNVNALLLGDSALYLCASSLQGTQPQHFGDGTRLSIL.